These 25 T cell receptor beta chains share one sample of origin, sequenced in a study of blood T cell repertoires in COVID-19. Only in-frame clones appear in the TCRdb table, and some are missing; sequencing was by immunoSEQ multiplex PCR. The sample carries about 72,000 clones, 82% recorded once. The specimen was peripheral blood. The receptors were gathered from a human donor in a cohort sampled during active COVID-19.

The chain joins TRBV7-8 to TRBJ2-7; D is undetermined. V gave up 7 bases and J gave up 9 bases, with 13 bases separating them. This CDR3 comprises 11 residues. CDR1 SGHVS and CDR2 FQNEAQ come from the germline V gene. CDR3 DNA: TGTGCCAGCACCCTCGGGTCGGGGCAGTACTTC. The encoded protein is CASTLGSGQYF. Complete variable domain (other parts from reference TRBV7-8 and TRBJ2-7): GAGVSQSPRYKVAKRGQDVALRCDPISGHVSLFWYQQALGQGPEFLTYFQNEAQLDKSGLPSDRFFAERPEGSVSTLKIQRTQQEDSAVYLCASTLGSGQYFGPGTRLTVT.

This chain uses TRBV4-2 with TRBJ1-2; 7 nucleotides agree with TRBD1. In germline, CDR1 is LGHNA, CDR2 YNFKEQ. This CDR3 comprises 13 residues. V shed 5 bases and J 9 bases; nucleotides not matched to a gene: 9. DNA for the CDR3: TGTGCCAGCAGCACCCGACAGGGTGGGAGCTACACCTTC. It is translated as CASSTRQGGSYTF.

The table lists this clone with a count of one. This chain links TRBV7-2 with TRBJ2-1; 7 bases agree with TRBD2. The J segment lost 5 bases and the V segment lost 4 bases, leaving 11 bases of the junction unmatched. Germline V lookup: CDR1 SGHTA, CDR2 FQGNSA. This CDR3 contains 16 residues. In nucleotides, the CDR3 is TGTGCCAGCAGCTCGGATTGGGGGGGTTCTAACAATGAGCAGTTCTTC. It encodes CASSSDWGGSNNEQFF.

In nucleotides, the CDR3 is TGTGCCAGCAGTCTTCTACAGGGGAACTTGGCCTACGAGCAGTACTTC. Its translation is CASSLLQGNLAYEQYF. The V call is TRBV7-2, the J call TRBJ2-7; 7 positions match TRBD1. V lost 6 bases and J lost 2; bases outside the gene matches: 13. The CDR3 length is 16 residues. Germline V lookup: CDR1 SGHTA, CDR2 FQGNSA.

The V and J genes are TRBV7-8 and TRBJ1-5; D gene uncertain. The CDR3 totals 16 residues. Germline V gene data show CDR1 as SGHVS and CDR2 as FQNEAQ. Trimming pared 6 bases from V and 0 bases from J, leaving 15 bases between. The CDR3 region is CASSLEREDSNQPQHF. The CDR3 nucleotides read TGTGCCAGCAGTCTTGAACGAGAAGATAGCAATCAGCCCCAGCATTTT.

In this sample, this clone turned up a few times. This chain uses TRBV11-2 with TRBJ2-4; D may be TRBD2 (5 bases). Germline CDR1 SGHAT, CDR2 FQNNGV. The ends were cut back, 0 bases at V and 10 bases at J, with 16 bases in the middle. This CDR3 is built from 15 residues. The CDR3 coding sequence is TGTGCCAGCAGCTTAGATTCCGGGTTGTGGACTATTCAGTACTTC. Amino acids: CASSLDSGLWTIQYF.

The V and J genes are TRBV7-9 and TRBJ1-4; 9 nucleotides line up with TRBD1. Germline CDR1 SEHNR, CDR2 FQNEAQ (reference sequence). Trimming took 7 bases from V and 3 from J; bases not matched to a gene: 15. The CDR3 is 18 residues long. The CDR3 DNA follows: TGTGCCAGCACCGAAGACGGGACGGACAGGGGAGCTAATGAAAAACTGTTTTTT. The encoded protein is CASTEDGTDRGANEKLFF.

This clone has a single count. This rearrangement joins TRBV5-6 to TRBJ2-7, with D maybe TRBD1 (6 bases). V was cut by 0 bases and J by 2 bases, with 6 bases left in between. CDR1 is SGHDT and CDR2 is YYEEEE in the germline V gene. The CDR3 loop spans 13 amino acids. CDR3 coding DNA: TGTGCCAGCAGCTTGGGGGGGCCCTACGAGCAGTACTTC. Its translation is CASSLGGPYEQYF.

The CDR3 reads CASRGGAGEQFF. CDR3 nucleotides: TGTGCCAGCAGGGGCGGGGCGGGTGAGCAGTTCTTC. The rearrangement joins TRBV7-2 to TRBJ2-1; a possible D gene is TRBD2 (6 bases). CDR3 length: 12 amino acids. Trimming left V 6 bases short and J 9 bases short, with 12 bases between. CDR1 and CDR2 from the germline V gene are SGHTA and FQGNSA.

The chain combines TRBV5-5 with TRBJ2-5; TRBD2 agrees at 14 bases. The CDR3 loop spans 18 amino acids. V lost 1 base to trimming and J lost 0 bases; unmatched junction nucleotides: 5. Germline CDR1 is SGHKS and CDR2 is YYEKEE (reference sequence). The CDR3: CASSLSWTSGGYQETQYF. DNA of the CDR3: TGTGCCAGCAGCTTGTCCTGGACTAGCGGGGGGTACCAAGAGACCCAGTACTTC. The entire variable domain, with the rest obtained from reference TRBV5-5 and TRBJ2-5, is as follows: DAGVTQSPTHLIKTRGQQVTLRCSPISGHKSVSWYQQVLGQGPQFIFQYYEKEERGRGNFPDRFSARQFPNYSSELNVNALLLGDSALYLCASSLSWTSGGYQETQYFGPGTRLLVL.

This chain links TRBV5-1 with TRBJ2-7, with a tentative D call TRBD1 (6 bases). The CDR3 is 13 residues long. The V end lost 0 bases, the J end lost 7 bases, and 11 bases lay between the germline ends. Germline-derived CDR1 and CDR2 are SGHRS and YFSETQ. The CDR3 loop is CASSLEARGEQYF. The CDR3 region has the DNA TGCGCCAGCAGCTTGGAGGCCAGGGGAGAGCAGTACTTC.

The V and J genes are TRBV13 and TRBJ2-7, with no clear D. The CDR3 runs 14 residues. Trimming took 5 bases from V and 0 from J, leaving 11 bases between them. Germline lookup yields CDR1 PRHDT and CDR2 FYEKMQ (reference sequence). CDR3 residues: CASSPSRSSYEQYF. DNA for the CDR3: TGTGCCAGCAGCCCGTCAAGGAGCTCCTACGAGCAGTACTTC.

The V gene is TRBV5-8, the J gene TRBJ2-7, with 7 bases fitting TRBD2. CDR3 length: 15 residues. In germline, CDR1 is SGHTS, CDR2 YDEGEE. Trimming at V came to 4 bases and at J to 2 bases, leaving 9 bases not matched to a gene. In DNA form, the CDR3 reads TGTGCCAGCAGCATACGACCGACTAGCACCTACGAGCAGTACTTC. This gives the protein CASSIRPTSTYEQYF.

The count of this clone is one. The chain joins TRBV6-5 to TRBJ1-5, with a weak D call TRBD1 (5 bases). The germline V gene has CDR1 MNHEY and CDR2 SVGAGI. V lost 5 bases and J 5 bases, leaving 10 bases between the germline ends. This CDR3 region has 13 residues. CDR3 DNA: TGTGCCAGCAGTATCGACAGATATCAGCCCCAGCATTTT. It codes for CASSIDRYQPQHF.

Worth noting for this clone: Other DNA sequences in this specimen translate into the identical CDR3. This sequence joins TRBV15 and TRBJ1-5, with D unresolved. V lost 3 bases and J lost 7, with 10 bases in between. CDR1 is LNHNV and CDR2 is YYDKDF in the germline V gene (reference sequence). The length of the CDR3 is 13 residues. CDR3 coding DNA: TGTGCCACCAGCAGGCTGGCGGGGCAGCCCCAGCATTTT. Its translation is CATSRLAGQPQHF.

This chain links TRBV5-4 with TRBJ2-3, with a weak D call TRBD2 (5 bases). V lost 3 bases to trimming and J lost 0 bases, with 14 bases between them. The V gene's germline CDR1 is SGHNT and CDR2 YYREEE (reference sequence). This CDR3 has 16 amino acids. The CDR3: CASSSAQAASTDTQYF. CDR3 sequence (DNA): TGTGCCAGCAGCTCGGCCCAAGCGGCTAGCACAGATACGCAGTATTTT.

This chain links TRBV18 with TRBJ2-7; 13 bases line up with TRBD2. Germline V lookup: CDR1 KGHSH, CDR2 LQKENI. The junction had 6 bases not matched to a gene; V was cut back by 0 bases and J by 4 bases. The CDR3 consists of 17 residues. CDR3 coding DNA: TGTGCCAGCTCACCACCAGGGACTAGCGGGATTAGGTACGAGCAGTACTTC. Translated: CASSPPGTSGIRYEQYF.

The chain employs TRBV12-3 or TRBV12-4 and TRBJ1-1; TRBD1 aligns across 7 bases. J lost 8 bases, V lost 6 bases, and 9 bases had no gene match. This CDR3 spans 13 amino acids. The CDR3 bases are TGTGCCAGCAGCTCTACAGGGGCGCACGAAGCTTTCTTT. Protein: CASSSTGAHEAFF.

This clone was seen just once. The V gene is TRBV4-1, the J gene TRBJ2-1; 8 nucleotides agree with TRBD1. Germline CDR1 is MGHRA and CDR2 is YSYEKL. This CDR3 has 17 residues. Trimming at V came to 7 bases and at J to 0 bases, leaving 11 bases not matched to a gene. The CDR3 sequence is CASNGPGGLSSYNEQFF. CDR3 coding DNA: TGCGCCAGCAACGGTCCAGGGGGCTTGAGCTCCTACAATGAGCAGTTCTTC.

This clone was observed once. This chain connects TRBV11-2 to TRBJ2-7; no clear D. Looked up from germline, CDR1 is SGHAT and CDR2 is FQNNGV. Trimming removed 5 bases from V and 0 bases from J, with 11 bases in between. The CDR3 is 14 amino acids. The CDR3 nucleotides are TGTGCCAGCAGCAAAAGCGCCAGCTCCTACGAGCAGTACTTC. Protein: CASSKSASSYEQYF. The full variable domain, rest sourced from reference TRBV11-2 and TRBJ2-7, is EAGVAQSPRYKIIEKRQSVAFWCNPISGHATLYWYQQILGQGPKLLIQFQNNGVVDDSQLPKDRFSAERLKGVDSTLKIQPAKLEDSAVYLCASSKSASSYEQYFGPGTRLTVT.

The chain links TRBV21-1 to TRBJ1-1; no DNA check was done on the table's D call, TRBD1. TRBV21-1 is given as a pseudogene. The CDR3 extends over 11 amino acids. CDR3 loop: CASRQGGEAFF. The DNA for the CDR3 is TGTGCCAGCCGACAAGGGGGTGAAGCTTTCTTT.

This chain uses TRBV9 with TRBJ2-7; 7 bases fit TRBD1. J was trimmed by 2 bases and V by 0 bases; bases with no gene match: 2. From germline, CDR1 is SGDLS and CDR2 YYNGEE. The CDR3 runs to 14 residues. The DNA of the CDR3 is TGTGCCAGCAGCGTAGGACAGGGTGCCTACGAGCAGTACTTC. Protein: CASSVGQGAYEQYF.

The V gene is TRBV7-2, the J gene TRBJ1-1; D possibly corresponds to TRBD1 (5 bases). V gave up 5 bases and J gave up 1 base, with 8 bases separating them. CDR1 and CDR2 from the germline V gene are SGHTA and FQGNSA. CDR3 length: 13 residues. CDR3 in amino acids: CASSGDRNTEAFF. Written as DNA, the CDR3 is TGTGCCAGCAGCGGAGACAGGAACACTGAAGCTTTCTTT.

This clone was seen just once. The chain is built from TRBV3-1 (or the pseudogene TRBV3-2) and TRBJ1-3; a possible D gene is TRBD1 (5 bases). V gave up 1 base and J gave up 4 bases, with 11 bases separating them. This CDR3 has 15 amino acids. Germline V gene data show CDR1 as LGHDT and CDR2 as YNNKEL (reference sequence). The CDR3, as DNA: TGTGCCAGCAGCCAAGGGCTGACAGCCGGAAACACCATATATTTT. Its translation: CASSQGLTAGNTIYF.

This clone was seen only once. Other DNA sequences of this sample code for an identical CDR3. This chain uses TRBV7-2 with TRBJ2-7, with TRBD2 matching 8 bases. V lost 5 bases and J lost 2; bases outside the gene matches: 5. The CDR3 is 14 amino acids. Germline values: CDR1 SGHTA, CDR2 FQGNSA. For the CDR3, the DNA is TGTGCCAGCAGCCTCGCGGGGGGTACCTACGAGCAGTACTTC. This translates into CASSLAGGTYEQYF.